The T cell receptor beta chain described here comes from a study of blood T cells in healthy people across ages (dated by TCRdb to 2015 to 2017). Turning to the overall study: In model experiments, template switching captured roughly one uniquely barcoded TCR beta cDNA molecule for every two T cells. Four age groups were formed from the donors: young (average roughly 15 years), middle-aged (less than 40), aged (roughly 56) and long-lived (about 80). The study analyzed two additional independent replicas of 1 million unique cDNA reads from the same blood draw for two donors, one aged 18 to 30 and one aged 80 or older. To avoid experimental bias, donors of different ages were spread randomly across the sequencing lanes. Using deep sequencing normalized with unique cDNA molecular identifiers, the study measured how TCR beta repertoire diversity changes with age. Here is what the overall study found, with its caveats: Donor CMV infection status was unknown, potentially confounding age-related changes in expanded clonotypes. Observed TCR beta diversity per million T cells fell roughly linearly with age, and a significant reduction was already apparent by age around 36. Bulk unsorted PBMC profiling prevented conclusive comparison of naive and antigen-experienced compartments. Estimates of total diversity based on one million sequenced T cells were regarded as lower bounds and as underestimates. The percentage of naive T cells measured by flow cytometry correlated strongly with observed TCR beta diversity. Compared with the aged group, more naive CD4+ T cells, fewer expanded clones and increased TCR diversity were shown by the long-lived group, suggesting age selection.

This clonotype has a count of ten or more. This receptor's antigen is unknown. Within one base of it there is no much larger clone, and no base qualities were kept. Library creation used 5' RACE. Data came from an Illumina HiSeq 2500. A second 7 to 11 cycle PCR used a sample-barcoded 5' primer and a J-beta primer mix. A unique molecular identifier was introduced onto each TCR beta cDNA molecule by a template-switch 5' adaptor carrying 12 random nucleotides. At least 2.5 million CDR3-containing paired-end reads were obtained from each sample. First-strand cDNA synthesis was performed from all RNA using the Mint cDNA synthesis kit, with priming by a TRBC-specific oligonucleotide. All cDNA was treated with uracil-DNA glycosylase and then went through a first 18-cycle PCR with the universal primers M1SS and BC2_uni_R. The authors' analysis ran thus. For normalization, 1 million high-quality reads were randomly selected from each sample, with every read carrying a distinct molecular identifier. Instead of being binned into consensus sequences, reads that shared molecular identifiers were thrown out. MiTCR, run with a Q25 quality threshold and the strictest error-elimination algorithm, handled CDR3 identification, clonotype clustering and error correction. Lower-bound total TCR beta diversity was estimated with a nonparametric unseen species model using Euler transformation. TCRdb took the public reads, trimmed them with fastp at Q25, ran MiXCR for clone calling and kept in-frame beta chains. Rows are combined by CDR3 protein, so each entry shows the most common genes and DNA. The V and J calls were determined by TCRdb, not by the authors. Here the sample has roughly 1,700,000 distinct CDR3 sequences; roughly 27% occur a single time. The ten largest clones represent roughly 8% of the sample.

Systemically healthy Caucasian individuals from Russia, around 38 in total and aged about 6 to 100 years, were included as donors. Ten milliliters of peripheral blood were collected from each donor into EDTA-treated Vacutainer tubes. PBMCs were isolated by Ficoll-Paque density-gradient centrifugation, with at least 6 million obtained per sample. Trizol reagent was used to extract total RNA from PBMCs, with at least 6 micrograms per sample. Naive CD45RAhigh/CD27high T cell percentages were measured by flow cytometry on a PBMC aliquot from every donor. The material sequenced was blood. The receptor's source is a woman in her thirties in good health.

The DNA reads TGTGCCAGCAGCTTATACGGGGCCCGCAATGAGCAGTTCTTC. Translation gives CASSLYGARNEQFF. The chain couples TRBV7-3 to TRBJ2-1; the D gene assignment is perhaps TRBD1 or TRBD2, with each matching 5 bases. Between the V and J ends, shortened by 2 bases and 6 bases respectively, the junction contains 11 bases. Its CDR3 holds 14 amino acids, cysteine through phenylalanine. The kept DNA is CDR3 alone, 42 bases in frame from the first base. As encoded in the germline V gene, CDR1 is SGHTA while CDR2 is FQGTGA.